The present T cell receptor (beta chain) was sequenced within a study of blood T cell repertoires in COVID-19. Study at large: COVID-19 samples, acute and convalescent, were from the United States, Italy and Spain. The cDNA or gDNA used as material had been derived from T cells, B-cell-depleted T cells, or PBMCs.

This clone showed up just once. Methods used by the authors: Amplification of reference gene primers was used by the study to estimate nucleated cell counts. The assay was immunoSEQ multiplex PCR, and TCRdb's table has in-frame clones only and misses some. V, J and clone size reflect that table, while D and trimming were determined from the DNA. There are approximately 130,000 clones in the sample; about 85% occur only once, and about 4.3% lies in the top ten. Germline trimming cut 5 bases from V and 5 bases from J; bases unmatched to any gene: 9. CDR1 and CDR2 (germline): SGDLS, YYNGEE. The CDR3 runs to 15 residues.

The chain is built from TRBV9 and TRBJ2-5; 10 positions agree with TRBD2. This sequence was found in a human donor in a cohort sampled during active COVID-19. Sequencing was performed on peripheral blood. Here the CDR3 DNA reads TGTGCCAGCAGTCCTCAGCCTAGCGGGAGTGAGACCCAGTACTTC. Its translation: CASSPQPSGSETQYF.